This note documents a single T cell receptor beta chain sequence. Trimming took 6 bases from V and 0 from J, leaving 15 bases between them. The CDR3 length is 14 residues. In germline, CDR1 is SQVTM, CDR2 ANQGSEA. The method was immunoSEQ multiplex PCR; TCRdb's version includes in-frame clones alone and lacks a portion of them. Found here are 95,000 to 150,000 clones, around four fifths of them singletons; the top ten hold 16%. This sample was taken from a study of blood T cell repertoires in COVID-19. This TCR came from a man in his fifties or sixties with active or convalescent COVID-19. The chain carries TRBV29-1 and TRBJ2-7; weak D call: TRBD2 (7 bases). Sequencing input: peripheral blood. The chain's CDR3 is CSVGGALDSYEQYF. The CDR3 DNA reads TGCAGCGTGGGGGGGGCCCTTGACTCCTACGAGCAGTACTTC.